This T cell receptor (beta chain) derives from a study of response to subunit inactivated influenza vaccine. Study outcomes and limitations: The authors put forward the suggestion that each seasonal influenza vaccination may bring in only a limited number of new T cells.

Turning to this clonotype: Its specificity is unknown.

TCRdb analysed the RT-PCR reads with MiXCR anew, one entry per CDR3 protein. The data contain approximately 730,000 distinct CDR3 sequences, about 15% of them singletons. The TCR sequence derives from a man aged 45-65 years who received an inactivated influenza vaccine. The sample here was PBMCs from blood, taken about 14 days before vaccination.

The CDR3 loop is CAIGLTASRTDTQYF. CDR3 coding DNA: TGTGCCATCGGGTTGACAGCGAGCCGCACAGATACGCAGTATTTT. The chain links TRBV10-3 to TRBJ2-3; possibly TRBD1 for D (5 bases). The germline V and J ends were trimmed by 8 bases and 1 base, with 16 bases remaining between them. Germline V gives CDR1 ENHRY, CDR2 SYGVKD. This CDR3 region has 15 residues.